Sequencing of this T cell receptor (beta chain) was carried out in a study of identical twins. Study findings and constraints: The study found that models underestimated out-of-frame TCR alpha sharing in monozygotic twins. Among out-of-frame alpha sequences shared by twins, low generation probability occurred in excess.

This CDR3 is 15 amino acids long. V was clipped by 0 bases and J by 12 bases, with 21 bases between them. Germline CDR1 reads LNHNV; CDR2 reads YYDKDF (reference sequence). All of the donors were Caucasians in good health. In TCRdb, the 5' RACE reads were re-called with MiXCR into one record per CDR3 protein. The repertoire holds approximately 530,000 distinct CDR3 sequences, with approximately 20% as singletons. About this clonotype: Its target is unknown.

This sample was shared with a second study, whose subject was yellow fever vaccine responses in identical twins.

Sequenced input: CD4+ T cells sorted from blood. This TCR derives from a woman aged 18 to 35 in good health. The chain combines TRBV15 with TRBJ2-7, with D possibly matching TRBD2 (6 bases). This CDR3 is CATSRDRPSAGTRYF. The CDR3 nucleotides are TGTGCCACCAGCAGAGACAGGCCTAGCGCCGGGACTCGGTACTTC.